The 8 T cell receptor beta chains listed next were all sequenced from one sample in a study of blood T cell repertoires in COVID-19. Using immunoSEQ multiplex PCR, the repertoire was profiled, and TCRdb retains in-frame clones only, with some absent. The sample carries 250,000 to 300,000 clones, roughly nine tenths recorded once. Sequencing used PBMCs or T cells enriched from blood (not recorded which). Source of these receptors: a human donor in a cohort exposed to, infected with or recovered from COVID-19 (not recorded which). The donor label of this sample is uncertain.

This clone turned up a few times. The chain combines TRBV27 with TRBJ1-5; tentatively, D is TRBD1 (6 bases). The CDR3 covers 14 residues. Trimming removed 6 bases at V and 6 bases at J, with 15 bases between. The V gene's germline CDR1 is MNHEY and CDR2 SMNVEV (reference sequence). The CDR3, as DNA: TGTGCCAGCAGCTCAGGGGAAAGGTTTCAGCCCCAGCATTTT. Protein product: CASSSGERFQPQHF.

The chain combines TRBV2 with TRBJ2-7; D is undetermined. Germline V CDR1 and CDR2: SNHLY, FYNNEI. The CDR3 extends over 13 amino acids. The V end was cut by 4 bases, the J end by 0 bases, with 7 bases between. CDR3 loop: CASSGQASYEQYF. The CDR3 DNA follows: TGTGCCAGCAGTGGGCAGGCCTCCTACGAGCAGTACTTC. Filled out from reference TRBV2 and TRBJ2-7, the complete variable domain reads EPEVTQTPSHQVTQMGQEVILRCVPISNHLYFYWYRQILGQKVEFLVSFYNNEISEKSEIFDDQFSVERPDGSNFTLKIRSTKLEDSAMYFCASSGQASYEQYFGPGTRLTVT.

CDR3 in DNA: TGTGCCACCAGCCTGGAGACAGGGGGTAACTACGAGCAGTACTTC. It is translated as CATSLETGGNYEQYF. V and J are TRBV15 and TRBJ2-7; TRBD1 matches at 9 bases. After removal of 5 bases from V and 3 bases from J, the junction contained 8 bases not matched to a gene. Per germline, CDR1 LNHNV and CDR2 YYDKDF (reference sequence). CDR3 length equals 15 residues.

J is TRBJ1-2 and V is TRBV9, with D possibly matching TRBD1 (6 bases). This CDR3 is 15 amino acids long. Germline V gene data show CDR1 as SGDLS and CDR2 as YYNGEE. V lost 3 bases, J lost 7 bases, and 19 bases lay in between. For the CDR3, the DNA is TGTGCCAGCAGCGAGGATTCTGGGGGCCGGCGTGGCTACACCTTC. Translation gives CASSEDSGGRRGYTF.

The chain couples TRBV5-1 to TRBJ1-1, with D possibly matching TRBD1 (5 bases). This CDR3 comprises 17 residues. Trimming pared 5 bases from V and 0 bases from J, leaving 20 bases between. Germline V gives CDR1 SGHRS, CDR2 YFSETQ. CDR3 bases: TGCGCCAGCAGTCCAACCCGGGGACTCTCACTGAACACTGAAGCTTTCTTT. It codes for CASSPTRGLSLNTEAFF.

This sequence joins TRBV30 and TRBJ1-5; 9 nucleotides match TRBD1. CDR3 length: 14 amino acids. The germline V gene has CDR1 GTSNPN and CDR2 SVGIG (reference sequence). Trimming at V came to 7 bases and at J to 2 bases, leaving 6 bases not matched to a gene. CDR3 amino acids: CASTGGRGNQPQHF. Here the CDR3 DNA reads TGTGCCTCAACAGGGGGCAGAGGCAATCAGCCCCAGCATTTT. Together with reference TRBV30 and TRBJ1-5, the CDR3 gives the full variable domain: SQTIHQWPATLVQPVGSPLSLECTVEGTSNPNLYWYRQAAGRGLQLLFYSVGIGQISSEVPQNLSASRPQDRQFILSSKKLLLSDSGFYLCASTGGRGNQPQHFGDGTRLSIL.

The rearrangement uses TRBV7-9 and TRBJ2-1; TRBD2 matches 7 bases. CDR1 and CDR2 (germline): SEHNR, FQNEAQ (reference sequence). The CDR3 loop spans 15 amino acids. V lost 1 base, J lost 1 base, and 1 base stayed unmatched. CDR3 sequence: CASSLVRGSYNEQFF. The CDR3 region has the DNA TGTGCCAGCAGCTTAGTGCGGGGGTCCTACAATGAGCAGTTCTTC.

This clone has just one count. This sequence joins TRBV12-5 and TRBJ2-7; tentatively, D is TRBD2 (5 bases). Germline CDR1 reads LGHNT; CDR2 reads FRNRAP. CDR3 length equals 15 residues. Trimming stripped 3 bases from V and 2 bases from J, with 14 bases between. The CDR3 sequence: CASGLPGRGTYEQYF. CDR3 nucleotides: TGTGCTAGTGGTTTACCCGGCCGGGGAACCTACGAGCAGTACTTC.